This TCR beta chain was recorded in a study of T-cell reconstitution after alpha-beta-depleted transplantation in children. The CDR3 length is 13 residues. The ends were cut back, 3 bases at V and 5 bases at J, with 9 bases in the middle. Germline CDR1 SGHRS, CDR2 YFSETQ. For TCRbeta, the library was prepared with unique molecular identifiers. TCRdb itself ran the PCR reads through MiXCR, one entry per CDR3 protein. The data hold hundreds of thousands of distinct CDR3 sequences, with approximately 12% observed a single time. This clonotype was seen ten or more times. The receptor was derived from a human donor who donated a stem cell graft to a child with acute lymphoblastic leukemia. The source was PBMCs from the stem cell graft donor, collected from the stem cell graft. J is TRBJ2-1 and V is TRBV5-1, with D possibly being TRBD2 (6 bases). In DNA form, the CDR3 reads TGCGCCAGCAGCTCGTTAGCGGACAATGAGCAGTTCTTC. Amino acids: CASSSLADNEQFF.